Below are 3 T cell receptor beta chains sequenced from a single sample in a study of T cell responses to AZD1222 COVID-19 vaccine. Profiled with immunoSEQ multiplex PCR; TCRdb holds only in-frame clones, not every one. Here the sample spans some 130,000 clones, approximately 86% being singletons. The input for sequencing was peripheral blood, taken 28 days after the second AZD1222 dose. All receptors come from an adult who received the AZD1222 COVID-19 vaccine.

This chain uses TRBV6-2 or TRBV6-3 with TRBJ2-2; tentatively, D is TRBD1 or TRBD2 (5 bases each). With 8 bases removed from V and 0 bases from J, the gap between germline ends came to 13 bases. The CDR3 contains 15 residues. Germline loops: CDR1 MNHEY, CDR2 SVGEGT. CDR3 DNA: TGTGCCAGCCGCCCCGGGACCGCGAACACCGGGGAGCTGTTTTTT. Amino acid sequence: CASRPGTANTGELFF.

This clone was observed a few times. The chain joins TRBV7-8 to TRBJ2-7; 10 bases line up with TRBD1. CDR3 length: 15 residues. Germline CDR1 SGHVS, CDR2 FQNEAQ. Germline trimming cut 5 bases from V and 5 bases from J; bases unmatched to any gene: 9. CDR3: CASSKPGTGANEQYF. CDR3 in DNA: TGTGCCAGCAGCAAGCCCGGGACAGGGGCCAACGAGCAGTACTTC.

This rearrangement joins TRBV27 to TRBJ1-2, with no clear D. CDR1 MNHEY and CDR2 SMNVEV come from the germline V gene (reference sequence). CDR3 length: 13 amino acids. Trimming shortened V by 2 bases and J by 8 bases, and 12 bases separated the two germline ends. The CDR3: CASSLNREWGYTF. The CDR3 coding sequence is TGTGCCAGCAGTTTAAATAGGGAGTGGGGCTACACCTTC.